The 31 T cell receptor beta chains listed next were all sequenced from one sample in a study of regulatory T cells in long-lasting Graves disease. Time point: newly diagnosed GD, antithyroid drugs for less than 3 months. There was RNA extracted from PBMCs, and the TCR library was made from it. Libraries of TCR beta came from iRepertoire HTBI primers plus Arm-PCR of CDR3 regions. TCRdb reprocessed the multiplex PCR reads via MiXCR and lists one record per CDR3 protein. In the table there are 350,000 to 450,000 distinct CDR3 sequences, over 15% of which are singletons. The same specimen was also included in a second study, on T cells in Graves' hyperthyroidism and ophthalmopathy.

The specimen comprised peripheral blood mononuclear cells (PBMCs), sampled at new diagnosis, from a patient treated with antithyroid drugs. Receptors originate from a middle-aged man with Graves disease.

This clonotype was observed a few times. This chain connects TRBV29-1 to TRBJ2-7, with D perhaps matching TRBD1 or TRBD2 (5 bases each). V lost 4 bases to trimming and J lost 2 bases, with 9 bases between them. The CDR3 contains 12 residues. CDR1 SQVTM and CDR2 ANQGSEA come from the germline V gene. For the CDR3, the DNA is TGCAGCGTTGGGGGGAATCCCTACGAGCAGTACTTC. Its protein product is CSVGGNPYEQYF.

This clonotype was counted ten times or more. The CDR3 loop reads CAGAKGGTTDTQYF. The CDR3 nucleotides read TGTGCCGGCGCAAAGGGGGGAACCACAGATACGCAGTATTTT. This rearrangement joins TRBV4-2 to TRBJ2-3; D tentatively fits TRBD1 or TRBD2 (6 bases each). The length of the CDR3 is 14 residues. Trimming took off 11 bases at V and 2 bases at J, with 17 bases between the two ends. CDR1 LGHNA and CDR2 YNFKEQ come from the germline V gene.

This clonotype has only a few counts. This rearrangement joins TRBV24-1 to TRBJ2-1; D is ambiguous. V gave up 0 bases and J gave up 7 bases, with 12 bases separating them. The germline V gene encodes CDR1 KGHDR and CDR2 SFDVKD. The CDR3 is made up of 15 amino acids. In nucleotides, the CDR3 is TGTGCCACCAGTGATTTGGGGTGGGGTAGAAATGAGCAGTTCTTC. This sequence encodes CATSDLGWGRNEQFF.

V gene TRBV5-1 combines with J gene TRBJ2-1, with 10 bases matching TRBD1. The CDR3 is 16 residues long. The V gene end was trimmed by 3 bases and the J gene end by 1 base; junction bases not matched to a gene: 4. Germline CDR1 reads SGHRS; CDR2 reads YFSETQ. CDR3 protein: CASSSWDRGSYNEQFF. In DNA form, the CDR3 reads TGCGCCAGCAGCTCGTGGGACAGGGGATCCTACAATGAGCAGTTCTTC.

The chain is built from TRBV3-1 and TRBJ1-1; perhaps TRBD1 as D (5 bases). V was cut by 6 bases and J by 4 bases, with 9 bases left in between. The CDR3 has 12 amino acids. Germline V gene sequence: CDR1 LGHDT, CDR2 YNNKEL (reference sequence). This chain's CDR3 is CASSAGSTEAFF. The CDR3 region has the DNA TGTGCCAGCAGTGCAGGGAGCACTGAAGCTTTCTTT. The variable domain in full, with the rest retrieved from reference TRBV3-1 and TRBJ1-1, is DTAVSQTPKYLVTQMGNDKSIKCEQNLGHDTMYWYKQDSKKFLKIMFSYNNKELIINETVPNRFSPKSPDKAHLNLHINSLELGDSAVYFCASSAGSTEAFFGQGTRLTVV.

This clonotype was seen at least ten times. The rearrangement uses TRBV18 and TRBJ1-6; D remains ambiguous. CDR1 is KGHSH and CDR2 is LQKENI in the germline V gene. The germline V and J ends were trimmed by 0 bases and 6 bases, with 9 bases remaining between them. The CDR3 is 15 residues long. The CDR3 sequence is CASSPPEQPNSPLHF. The CDR3 DNA reads as TGTGCCAGCTCACCACCTGAACAGCCTAATTCACCCCTCCACTTT.

This clonotype was counted at least ten times. The J gene is TRBJ1-1, the V gene TRBV27; no definite D call. The V and J ends lost 4 bases and 5 bases respectively, with 14 bases between them. The CDR3 is 14 amino acids. The V gene's germline CDR1 is MNHEY and CDR2 SMNVEV (reference sequence). CDR3 amino acids: CASSSVGLGTEAFF. The CDR3 nucleotides read TGTGCCAGCAGTTCAGTGGGATTGGGTACTGAAGCTTTCTTT.

Ten or more counts support this clonotype. The chain carries TRBV18 and TRBJ2-7, with unresolved D. This CDR3 comprises 13 residues. Per the germline V gene, CDR1 is KGHSH and CDR2 is LQKENI. V was cut by 3 bases and J by 5 bases, with 11 bases left in between. The CDR3 sequence is CASSPGPRHEQYF. The CDR3 DNA is TGTGCCAGCTCACCCGGGCCAAGGCACGAGCAGTACTTC.

The chain couples TRBV18 to TRBJ1-2; possibly TRBD1 for D (5 bases). V lost 6 bases and J 2 bases, leaving 13 bases between the germline ends. In germline, CDR1 is KGHSH, CDR2 LQKENI. The CDR3 has 14 residues. CDR3 DNA sequence: TGTGCCAGCTCGACGGGGCCTATCAACTATGGCTACACCTTC. Its translation is CASSTGPINYGYTF.

This clonotype was found many times. This sequence joins TRBV18 and TRBJ2-5; D might be TRBD1 or TRBD2, each matching 5 bases. This CDR3 has 14 amino acids. With 0 bases removed from V and 5 bases from J, the gap between germline ends came to 10 bases. Germline values: CDR1 KGHSH, CDR2 LQKENI. This CDR3 reads CASSPPSGTETQYF. DNA of the CDR3: TGTGCCAGCTCACCACCCTCAGGGACGGAGACCCAGTACTTC.

There are many counts of this clonotype. The chain employs TRBV7-6 and TRBJ1-1, with D hard to call. This CDR3 contains 14 residues. Between the trimmed V and J ends, which lost 1 base and 1 base, there was a span of 7 bases. In germline, CDR1 is SGHVS, CDR2 FNYEAQ. CDR3 nucleotides: TGTGCCAGCAGCTTAGATTGGGGGAACACTGAAGCTTTCTTT. Protein sequence: CASSLDWGNTEAFF.

This clonotype was counted many times. The rearrangement joins TRBV12-3 or TRBV12-4 to TRBJ1-1; the match to TRBD1 covers 7 bases. The CDR3 spans 15 residues. Germline trimming cut 5 bases from V and 7 bases from J; bases unmatched to any gene: 13. The CDR3 DNA reads TGTGCCAGCAGTAAGTACAGGGGTTCTCACGGTGAAGCTTTCTTT. Protein: CASSKYRGSHGEAFF.

This clonotype was seen many times. The chain joins TRBV11-3 to TRBJ2-5; D perhaps matches TRBD2 (5 bases). Trimming shortened V by 1 base and J by 5 bases, and 14 bases separated the two germline ends. The CDR3 runs 15 residues. CDR1 is SGHNT and CDR2 is YENEEA in the germline V gene. The CDR3 region has the DNA TGTGCCAGCAGCTTAGGCGGACTGACAAGGGAGACCCAGTACTTC. Amino acids: CASSLGGLTRETQYF. The variable domain in full, with the rest retrieved from reference TRBV11-3 and TRBJ2-5, is EAGVVQSPRYKIIEKKQPVAFWCNPISGHNTLYWYLQNLGQGPELLIRYENEEAVDDSQLPKDRFSAERLKGVDSTLKIQPAELGDSAVYLCASSLGGLTRETQYFGPGTRLLVL.

The table lists this clonotype with many counts. The chain uses TRBV7-9 and TRBJ2-3; 9 bases align to TRBD1. This CDR3 is 16 amino acids long. The germline V gene has CDR1 SEHNR and CDR2 FQNEAQ (reference sequence). V dropped 5 bases and J dropped 2; count of bases not matched to a gene: 8. The CDR3 sequence is CASSGYRDRDTDTQYF. CDR3 DNA sequence: TGTGCCAGCAGCGGTTACCGGGACAGGGACACAGATACGCAGTATTTT.

This clonotype showed up many times. The CDR3 bases are TGCAGTGCTAGCCCCGGGGGAACAAGGGTTCGGACCCAGTACTTC. Protein product: CSASPGGTRVRTQYF. V is TRBV20-1 and J is TRBJ2-5, with D tentatively TRBD2 (6 bases). CDR3 length: 15 amino acids. Deletions cut 3 bases from V and 7 bases from J, with 21 bases between. Germline V CDR1 and CDR2: DFQATT, SNEGSKA (reference sequence).

Many counts were recorded for this clonotype. The chain carries TRBV11-3 and TRBJ2-7; possible D gene TRBD1, 6 bases. Per the germline V gene, CDR1 is SGHNT and CDR2 is YENEEA. Between the trimmed V and J ends, which lost 1 base and 0 bases, there was a span of 7 bases. This CDR3 has 14 amino acids. CDR3 sequence: CASSLGTDSYEQYF. The CDR3 DNA reads as TGTGCCAGCAGCTTAGGGACAGACTCCTACGAGCAGTACTTC.

J is TRBJ2-7 and V is TRBV11-3; D is uncertain. Germline V gene lookup returns CDR1 SGHNT and CDR2 YENEEA. V lost 6 bases, J lost 5 bases, and 14 bases lay in between. The CDR3 covers 13 residues. The CDR3 here is CASSSFYSNEQYF. The CDR3 nucleotides read TGTGCCAGCAGTTCATTCTACAGCAACGAGCAGTACTTC.

This clonotype was detected ten times or more. This chain connects TRBV18 to TRBJ2-5; no definite D call. This CDR3 has 12 amino acids. V was pared by 1 base and J by 5 bases, with 5 bases between. CDR1 is KGHSH, CDR2 LQKENI, per germline. The CDR3 coding sequence is TGTGCCAGCTCACCACTGGGGGAGACCCAGTACTTC. Its translation: CASSPLGETQYF.

This clonotype was detected ten times or more. This chain joins TRBV12-3 or TRBV12-4 and TRBJ2-4, with D unresolved. The CDR3 totals 14 residues. V lost 5 bases, J lost 9 bases, and 17 bases lay in between. In nucleotides, the CDR3 is TGTGCCAGCAGTCGTTCCGGAACAGAAGGCATTCAGTACTTC. It codes for CASSRSGTEGIQYF.

This clonotype was observed at least ten times. The rearrangement links TRBV6-5 to TRBJ1-1; no definite D call. Germline assignment: CDR1 MNHEY and CDR2 SVGAGI. The CDR3 loop spans 14 amino acids. The V end lost 3 bases, the J end lost 2 bases, and 10 bases lay between the germline ends. CDR3 bases: TGTGCCAGCAGTTATCTCGACGGTAACACTGAAGCTTTCTTT. Amino acid sequence: CASSYLDGNTEAFF.

In this sample, this clonotype turned up many times. The gene calls are TRBV30 and TRBJ1-2, with D uncertain. Per germline, CDR1 GTSNPN and CDR2 SVGIG (reference sequence). The V and J ends lost 4 bases and 7 bases respectively, with 22 bases between them. The CDR3 totals 15 residues. The CDR3 is CAWIWAGLSRGGYTF. CDR3 DNA sequence: TGTGCCTGGATTTGGGCGGGTCTAAGTCGCGGTGGCTACACCTTC.

The CDR3 loop is CASSVDPGEETQYF. The CDR3 bases are TGTGCCAGCAGCGTAGATCCCGGGGAGGAGACCCAGTACTTC. The rearrangement joins TRBV9 to TRBJ2-5; D may be TRBD2 (5 bases). The CDR3 contains 14 residues. CDR1 and CDR2 from the germline V gene are SGDLS and YYNGEE. V was trimmed by 0 bases and J by 5 bases, leaving 11 bases between them.

V and J are TRBV4-1 and TRBJ1-2; D possibly corresponds to TRBD1 (6 bases). CDR3 length: 15 amino acids. The germline CDR1 and CDR2 sequences are MGHRA and YSYEKL. Between the trimmed V and J ends, which lost 2 bases and 8 bases, there was a span of 18 bases. The CDR3: CASSQWARGAGGYTF. In nucleotides, the CDR3 is TGCGCCAGCAGCCAATGGGCCCGGGGGGCCGGCGGCTACACCTTC.

This clonotype was observed many times. The V call is TRBV30, the J call TRBJ1-1; D call uncertain. Trimming removed 2 bases at V and 6 bases at J, with 13 bases between. The CDR3 contains 13 residues. The germline gives CDR1 GTSNPN, CDR2 SVGIG (reference sequence). The CDR3 protein is CAWSRKMRPEAFF. Written as DNA, the CDR3 is TGTGCCTGGAGTAGGAAGATGCGGCCTGAAGCTTTCTTT.

This clonotype was counted between two and nine times. The CDR3 sequence: CASSLEGQWNQPQHF. CDR3 in DNA: TGCGCCAGCAGCTTGGAGGGACAGTGGAATCAGCCCCAGCATTTT. This sequence joins TRBV5-1 and TRBJ1-5, with 7 bases fitting TRBD1. CDR1 SGHRS and CDR2 YFSETQ come from the germline V gene. This CDR3 spans 15 amino acids. The ends lost 0 bases at V and 4 bases at J; junction bases unmatched: 4.

This clonotype was found many times. V usage is TRBV20-1 and J usage is TRBJ2-1; weak D call: TRBD2 (5 bases). Trimming stripped 3 bases from V and 3 bases from J, with 12 bases between. This CDR3 spans 14 amino acids. From germline, CDR1 is DFQATT and CDR2 SNEGSKA (reference sequence). This CDR3 is CSASRPSHYNEQFF. The CDR3, as DNA: TGCAGTGCTAGTAGGCCTAGCCACTACAATGAGCAGTTCTTC.

This clonotype was recorded at least ten times. The chain employs TRBV2 and TRBJ1-5; a weak D match, TRBD1 (5 bases). CDR3 size: 13 residues. Germline assignment: CDR1 SNHLY and CDR2 FYNNEI. The V end lost 7 bases, the J end lost 2 bases, and 9 bases lay between the germline ends. CDR3 loop: CASTRVRNQPQHF. As DNA, the CDR3 is TGTGCCAGCACCAGGGTACGCAATCAGCCCCAGCATTTT.

This clonotype was counted between two and nine times. This chain connects TRBV7-9 to TRBJ2-6; D is unclear. The CDR3 totals 12 residues. Trimming left V 5 bases short and J 2 bases short, with 1 base between. Per the germline V gene, CDR1 is SEHNR and CDR2 is FQNEAQ (reference sequence). The CDR3 sequence: CASSPGANVLTF. CDR3 nucleotide sequence: TGTGCCAGCAGCCCTGGGGCCAACGTCCTGACTTTC.

As for this clonotype: The CDR3 end shows no conserved phenylalanine or tryptophan, and so a read error is likely. The V and J genes are TRBV9 and TRBJ2-5, with 8 bases aligning to TRBD2. TRBJ2-1 explains the end of the DNA better; the J call may be wrong. The CDR3 spans 16 residues. Per the germline V gene, CDR1 is SGDLS and CDR2 is YYNGEE. The CDR3 loop reads CASSVDVAGFYNEQFS. In DNA form, the CDR3 reads TGTGCCAGCAGCGTAGACGTAGCGGGGTTTTACAATGAGCAGTTCTCC.

This chain uses TRBV20-1 with TRBJ2-7, with 8 bases that match TRBD2. The CDR3 has 14 amino acids. The V gene end was trimmed by 6 bases and the J gene end by 7 bases; junction bases not matched to a gene: 14. Germline CDR1 and CDR2: DFQATT and SNEGSKA (reference sequence). CDR3 region: CSAINPTSGPEQYF. The CDR3 DNA reads TGCAGTGCGATCAACCCTACTAGCGGCCCTGAGCAGTACTTC.

The gene calls are TRBV28 and TRBJ2-2, with D maybe TRBD1 (5 bases). CDR3 length: 17 amino acids. Looked up from germline, CDR1 is MDHEN and CDR2 is SYDVKM. Between the trimmed V and J ends, which lost 6 bases and 4 bases, there was a span of 21 bases. The CDR3, as DNA: TGTGCCAGCAGCCTAATACACCCCAGGGCCAGCACCGGGGAGCTGTTTTTT. Amino acid sequence: CASSLIHPRASTGELFF.